This TCR beta chain was identified during a study of shared clonotypes between healthy human individuals. Sequenced by immunoSEQ multiplex PCR; TCRdb stores in-frame clones only, minus some. Here the sample spans 300,000 to 400,000 clones, more than 60% being singletons. This clone came up a few times. CDR1 SGDLS and CDR2 YYNGEE come from the germline V gene. V shed 0 bases and J shed 4 bases, with 7 bases lying between them. The CDR3 spans 13 residues. The gene calls are TRBV9 and TRBJ2-5, with D unresolved. The specimen sequenced was memory CD4+ T cells sorted from blood. The subset: CD45RA-negative fraction. This TCR derives from a man aged 30 to 39 in good health. CDR3 sequence (DNA): TGTGCCAGCAGCGTAGTTGACTCAGAGACCCAGTACTTC. Its protein is CASSVVDSETQYF.